This T cell receptor (beta chain) was found in a study of somatic mutations in cytotoxic T cells in rheumatoid arthritis. Study observations and caveats: Clonality of CD8+ cells rose with age in rheumatoid arthritis patients but not healthy controls. The modest underrepresentation of TRBV07 observed in rheumatoid arthritis patients was not subjected to multiple-comparison adjustment.

V was pared by 3 bases and J by 9 bases, with 9 bases between. The CDR3 has 13 residues. Per germline, CDR1 MDHEN and CDR2 SYDVKM. Turning to this clone: Antigen: not known.

Clones were sequenced by immunoSEQ multiplex PCR, and TCRdb holds only the in-frame ones, with some missing. The sample holds some 18,000 clones, approximately 80% seen once. The CD4+ and CD8+ fractions came from positive magnetic bead selection and were purity-checked by flow cytometry. The specimen sequenced was CD8+ T cells sorted from blood. This TCR derives from an adult with rheumatoid arthritis. The V gene is TRBV28, the J gene TRBJ1-6; D possibly corresponds to TRBD1 (6 bases). In DNA, the CDR3 is TGTGCCAGCAGTTTGGGGGGGGCTTCACCCCTCCACTTT. Residues: CASSLGGASPLHF.